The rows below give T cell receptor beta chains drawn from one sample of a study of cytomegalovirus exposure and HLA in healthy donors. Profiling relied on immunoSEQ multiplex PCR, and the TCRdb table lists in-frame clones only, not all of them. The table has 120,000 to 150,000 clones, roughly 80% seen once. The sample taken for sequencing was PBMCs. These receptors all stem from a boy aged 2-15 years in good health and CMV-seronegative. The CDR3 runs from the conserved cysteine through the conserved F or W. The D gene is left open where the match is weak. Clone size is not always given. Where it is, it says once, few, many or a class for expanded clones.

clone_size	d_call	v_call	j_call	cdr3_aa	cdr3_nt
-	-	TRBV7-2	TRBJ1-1	CASSINRVLVAFF	TGTGCCAGCAGCATCAACAGGGTTTTGGTGGCTTTCTTT
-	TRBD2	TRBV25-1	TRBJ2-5	CASSEWGGSRTETQYF	TGTGCCAGCAGTGAATGGGGAGGGTCAAGGACAGAGACCCAGTACTTC
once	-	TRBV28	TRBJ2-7	CASRVADYEQYF	TGTGCCAGCAGGGTGGCAGACTACGAGCAGTACTTC
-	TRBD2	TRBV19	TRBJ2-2	CASSIVRGSGRTNTGELFF	TGTGCCAGTAGTATAGTAAGGGGCAGCGGGAGGACTAACACCGGGGAGCTGTTTTTT
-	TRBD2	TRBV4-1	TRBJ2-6	CASSQDQRGVGANVLTF	TGCGCCAGCAGCCAAGATCAACGGGGGGTTGGGGCCAACGTCCTGACTTTC
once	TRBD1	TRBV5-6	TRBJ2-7	CASSLRAGGSYEQYF	TGTGCCAGCAGCTTGAGGGCAGGGGGCTCCTACGAGCAGTACTTC
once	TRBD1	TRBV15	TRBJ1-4	CATSRVGQALEKLFF	TGTGCCACCAGCAGAGTGGGACAGGCCCTTGAAAAACTGTTTTTT
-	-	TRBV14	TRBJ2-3	CASSYTDTQYF	TGTGCCAGCAGCTACACAGATACGCAGTATTTT
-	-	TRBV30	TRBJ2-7	CAWTRGTGPYYEQYF	TGTGCCTGGACGAGGGGGACGGGACCATACTACGAGCAGTACTTC
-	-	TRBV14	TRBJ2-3	CASSLSGTDTQYF	TGTGCCAGCAGTCTATCGGGAACAGATACGCAGTATTTT
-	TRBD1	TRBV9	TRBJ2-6	CASTRWGTGQRGANVLTF	TGTGCCAGCACCCGATGGGGGACAGGGCAAAGGGGGGCCAACGTCCTGACTTTC
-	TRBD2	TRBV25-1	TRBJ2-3	CASSEYVVGLAVTDTQYF	TGTGCCAGCAGTGAATATGTCGTCGGACTAGCGGTCACAGATACGCAGTATTTT
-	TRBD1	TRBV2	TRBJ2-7	CASWGTDSYEQYF	TGTGCCAGCTGGGGGACAGACTCCTACGAGCAGTACTTC
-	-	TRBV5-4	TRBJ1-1	CASSFNGGLVGAFF	TGTGCCAGCAGCTTTAACGGGGGACTGGTTGGGGCTTTCTTT
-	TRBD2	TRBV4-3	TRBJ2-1	CASSQGGRAVREQFF	TGCGCCAGCAGCCAAGGCGGGAGGGCCGTCCGTGAGCAGTTCTTC
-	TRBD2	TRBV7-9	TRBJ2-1	CASSLAGLAGVDEQFF	TGTGCCAGCAGCTTAGCAGGCCTAGCGGGAGTAGATGAGCAGTTCTTC
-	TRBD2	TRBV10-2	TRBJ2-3	CASNDPLAGTAQYF	TGCGCCAGCAACGATCCCCTAGCGGGGACGGCGCAGTATTTT
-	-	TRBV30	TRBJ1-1	CAWSSHLNGEAFF	TGTGCCTGGAGTAGTCATTTGAACGGTGAAGCTTTCTTT
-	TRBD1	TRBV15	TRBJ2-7	CATSRDLGQGHLRSYEQYF	TGTGCCACCAGCAGAGATTTAGGACAGGGACATTTACGATCCTACGAGCAGTACTTC
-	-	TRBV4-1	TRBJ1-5	CASSPSPGTAARQPQHF	TGCGCCAGCAGCCCTAGTCCGGGAACAGCAGCCCGTCAGCCCCAGCATTTT
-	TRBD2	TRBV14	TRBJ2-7	CASSPYTSGRNRAYEQYF	TGTGCCAGCAGCCCCTATACTAGCGGGAGAAATCGTGCGTACGAGCAGTACTTC
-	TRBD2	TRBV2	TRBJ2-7	CASRLISGRTYEQYF	TGTGCCAGCAGGTTAATAAGCGGGAGAACCTACGAGCAGTACTTC
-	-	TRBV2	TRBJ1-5	CASGIGVDQPQHF	TGTGCCAGCGGTATCGGGGTAGATCAGCCCCAGCATTTT
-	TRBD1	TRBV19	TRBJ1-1	CASSIWTGATEAFF	TGTGCCAGTAGTATATGGACAGGGGCTACTGAAGCTTTCTTT
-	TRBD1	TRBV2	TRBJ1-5	CASSPPSGTGYRPQHF	TGTGCCAGCAGTCCCCCGTCCGGGACAGGGTACCGGCCCCAGCATTTT
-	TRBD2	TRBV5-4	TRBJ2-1	CASSPWTEREGRGFQFF	TGTGCCAGCAGCCCTTGGACGGAGCGGGAGGGCCGAGGCTTTCAGTTCTTC
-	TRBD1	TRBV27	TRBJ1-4	CASSFLGTGKEKLFF	TGTGCCAGCAGTTTCCTCGGGACAGGGAAAGAAAAACTGTTTTTT
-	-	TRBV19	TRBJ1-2	CASWASGPLGGYTF	TGTGCCAGCTGGGCGTCAGGGCCGCTGGGAGGCTACACCTTC
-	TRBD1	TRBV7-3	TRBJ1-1	CASSLFQGDTEAFF	TGTGCCAGCAGCTTATTTCAGGGGGACACTGAAGCTTTCTTT
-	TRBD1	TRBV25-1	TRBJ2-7	CASRDRVYEQYF	TGTGCCAGCCGGGACAGGGTCTACGAGCAGTACTTC
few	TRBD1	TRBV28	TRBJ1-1	CASSWTGNTEAFF	TGTGCCAGCAGTTGGACAGGGAACACTGAAGCTTTCTTT
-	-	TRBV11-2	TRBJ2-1	CASSLGTWGESSYNEQFF	TGTGCCAGCAGCTTAGGCACATGGGGGGAGAGCTCCTACAATGAGCAGTTCTTC
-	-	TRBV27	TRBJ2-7	CASSSVWGVHEQYF	TGTGCCAGCAGTTCCGTCTGGGGGGTCCACGAGCAGTACTTC
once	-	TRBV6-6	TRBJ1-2	CASRKLTGDGYTF	TGTGCCAGCAGGAAACTGACAGGCGATGGCTACACCTTC
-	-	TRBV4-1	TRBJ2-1	CASSQGQADEQFF	TGCGCCAGCAGCCAAGGTCAGGCCGATGAGCAGTTCTTC
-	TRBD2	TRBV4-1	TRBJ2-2	CASSPPLAGGLGTGELFF	TGCGCCAGCAGCCCCCCCCTAGCGGGAGGTTTGGGGACCGGGGAGCTGTTTTTT
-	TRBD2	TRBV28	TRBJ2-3	CASTPRAGTSGSGEDTQYF	TGTGCCAGCACCCCGAGGGCCGGGACTAGCGGGAGTGGTGAAGATACGCAGTATTTT
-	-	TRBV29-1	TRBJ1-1	CSVRGWVTEAFF	TGCAGCGTGAGAGGGTGGGTCACTGAAGCTTTCTTT
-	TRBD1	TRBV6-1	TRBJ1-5	CASSGRDRGFILSNQPQHF	TGTGCCAGCAGTGGCCGGGACAGGGGGTTCATTCTTAGCAATCAGCCCCAGCATTTT
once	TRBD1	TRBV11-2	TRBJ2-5	CASSSYRGRGETQYF	TGTGCCAGCAGCTCCTACAGGGGGCGCGGAGAGACCCAGTACTTC
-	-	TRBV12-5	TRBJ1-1	CASVPGGSGNTEAFF	TGTGCTAGCGTACCGGGGGGGTCGGGGAACACTGAAGCTTTCTTT
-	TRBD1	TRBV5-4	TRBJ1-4	CASSLRQGNEKLFF	TGTGCCAGCAGCCTTCGACAGGGAAATGAAAAACTGTTTTTT
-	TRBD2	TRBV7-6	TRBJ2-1	CASSLANRASGDSYNEQFF	TGTGCCAGCAGCTTAGCGAATCGGGCTAGCGGGGACTCCTACAATGAGCAGTTCTTC
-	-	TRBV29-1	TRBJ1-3	CSVQGMIASGNTIYF	TGCAGCGTACAGGGTATGATCGCCTCTGGAAACACCATATATTTT
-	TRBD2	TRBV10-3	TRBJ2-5	CAISAAGFQETQYF	TGCGCCATCAGTGCAGCGGGGTTCCAAGAGACCCAGTACTTC
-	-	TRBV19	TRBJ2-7	CASSINRDSYEQYF	TGTGCCAGTAGTATAAACCGGGACTCCTACGAGCAGTACTTC
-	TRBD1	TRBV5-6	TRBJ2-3	CASSPGTVQGTQYF	TGTGCCAGCAGCCCGGGGACAGTCCAAGGTACGCAGTATTTT
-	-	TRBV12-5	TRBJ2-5	CASGPSSETQYF	TGTGCTAGTGGTCCCTCCTCCGAGACCCAGTACTTC
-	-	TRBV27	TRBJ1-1	CASKGGATEAFF	TGTGCCAGCAAGGGGGGGGCCACTGAAGCTTTCTTT
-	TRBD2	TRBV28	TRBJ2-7	CASSLQLAGLGEQYF	TGTGCCAGCAGTTTACAACTAGCGGGATTAGGAGAGCAGTACTTC
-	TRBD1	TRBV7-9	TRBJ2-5	CASSAAGGEETQYF	TGTGCCAGCAGCGCTGCAGGGGGAGAGGAGACCCAGTACTTC
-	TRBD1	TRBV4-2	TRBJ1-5	CASSQDSGTEVLPYSNQPQHF	TGTGCCAGCAGCCAAGATTCGGGGACAGAGGTCCTCCCGTATAGCAATCAGCCCCAGCATTTT
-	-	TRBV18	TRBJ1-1	CASSPPNAAHLNTEAFF	TGTGCCAGCTCACCACCGAATGCCGCGCACTTGAACACTGAAGCTTTCTTT